The source of this T cell receptor (beta chain) is a study of blood T cell repertoires in COVID-19. Study overall: Material from acute and convalescent COVID-19 was sourced from the United States, Italy and Spain.

Per the original methods: Researchers report that nucleated cell counts were estimated from reference gene primer amplification. TCRdb keeps only in-frame clones here, not all; method: immunoSEQ multiplex PCR. The V and J calls and clone size come from that table; D and trimming were worked out from the DNA. The sample contains tens of thousands of clones, 90% of which appear only once. The receptor comes from a man aged 55 to 70 with active or convalescent COVID-19. The sequencing sample was made of peripheral blood.

This chain's CDR3 is CASSAPRGQGPSYEQYF. The CDR3, as DNA: TGTGCCAGCAGCGCCCCCCGCGGACAGGGGCCGTCCTACGAGCAGTACTTC. This chain links TRBV7-9 with TRBJ2-7, with 9 bases lining up with TRBD1. The CDR3 loop spans 17 amino acids. The V gene end was trimmed by 5 bases and the J gene end by 1 base; junction bases not matched to a gene: 12. The germline V gene has CDR1 SEHNR and CDR2 FQNEAQ (reference sequence).